This TCR beta chain was identified during a study of graft-versus-host responses after intestinal transplantation. Whole-study context: After anti-thymocyte globulin induction, recipients took tacrolimus and steroids for approximately three years.

The CDR3 runs 17 residues. V was clipped by 7 bases and J by 3 bases; unmatched bases: 18. CDR1 SQVTM and CDR2 ANQGSEA come from the germline V gene. TCRdb's copy holds only in-frame clones and misses some; the assay was immunoSEQ multiplex PCR. This sample yields 10,000 or so clones, of which approximately 30% are seen a single time; around 3.5% belongs to the top ten. Points from the study as a whole: Analysis identified GvH clones in recipient marrow, with some appearing first in ileum or blood.

The authors combined about 200,000 CFSE-labeled responder cells with about 200,000 irradiated, violet-dye-labeled stimulator cells in plates. Dividing CFSE-low CD3+CD4+ and CD3+CD8+ responders were isolated by sorting after the reaction. The V and J genes are TRBV29-1 and TRBJ2-4, with 7 nucleotides matching TRBD2. This TCR derives from a human patient who received an intestinal transplant. Sample: alloreactive CD4+ T cells from a mixed lymphocyte reaction culture, taken before intestinal transplant. Noted subset: CFSE-low proliferating T cells sorted from roughly 6-day pre-transplant mixed lymphocyte reaction (GvH or HvG direction). For the CDR3, the DNA is TGCAGCGGCGTCGTGTCGTGGGAGGGCCTAGGCAAAAACATTCAGTACTTC. It is translated as CSGVVSWEGLGKNIQYF.